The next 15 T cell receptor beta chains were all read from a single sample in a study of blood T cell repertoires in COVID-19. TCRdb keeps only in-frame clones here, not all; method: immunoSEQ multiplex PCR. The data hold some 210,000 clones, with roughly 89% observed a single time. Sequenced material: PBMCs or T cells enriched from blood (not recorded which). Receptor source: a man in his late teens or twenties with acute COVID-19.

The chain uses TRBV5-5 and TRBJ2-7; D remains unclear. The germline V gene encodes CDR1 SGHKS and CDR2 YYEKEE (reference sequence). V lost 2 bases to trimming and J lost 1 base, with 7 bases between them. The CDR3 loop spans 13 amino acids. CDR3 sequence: CASSFNPSYEQYF. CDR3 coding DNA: TGTGCCAGCAGCTTTAATCCGTCCTACGAGCAGTACTTC.

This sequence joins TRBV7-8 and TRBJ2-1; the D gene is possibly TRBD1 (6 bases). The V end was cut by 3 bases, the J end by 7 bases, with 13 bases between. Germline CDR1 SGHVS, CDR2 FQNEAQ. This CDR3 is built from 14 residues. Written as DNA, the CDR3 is TGTGCCAGCAGCTTCAGACGAGGGGGAAATGAGCAGTTCTTC. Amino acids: CASSFRRGGNEQFF.

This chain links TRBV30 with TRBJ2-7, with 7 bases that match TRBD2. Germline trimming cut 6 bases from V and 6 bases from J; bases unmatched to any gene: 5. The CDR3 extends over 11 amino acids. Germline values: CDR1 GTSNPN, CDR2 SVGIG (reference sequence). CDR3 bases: TGTGCCTGTGGGGAGGGGTCCGAGCAGTACTTC. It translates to CACGEGSEQYF.

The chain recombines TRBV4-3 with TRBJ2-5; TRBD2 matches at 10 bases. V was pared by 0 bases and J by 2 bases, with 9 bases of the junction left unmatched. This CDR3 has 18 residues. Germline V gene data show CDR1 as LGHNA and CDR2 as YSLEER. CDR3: CASSQEYKTSGLQETQYF. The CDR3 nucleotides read TGCGCCAGCAGCCAAGAATACAAGACTAGCGGGTTACAAGAGACCCAGTACTTC.

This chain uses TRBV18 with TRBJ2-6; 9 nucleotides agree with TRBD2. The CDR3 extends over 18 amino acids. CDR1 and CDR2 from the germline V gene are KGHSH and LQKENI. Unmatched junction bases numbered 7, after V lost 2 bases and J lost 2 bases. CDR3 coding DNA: TGTGCCAGCTCACCAATCCCTAGCGGGACGCCTGGGGCCAACGTCCTGACTTTC. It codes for CASSPIPSGTPGANVLTF.

The CDR3 region has the DNA TGTGCCAGCAGCTTAGGGCCGGGACACCGACTCGATTCACCCCTCCACTTT. Translated, it gives CASSLGPGHRLDSPLHF. The chain is built from TRBV11-2 and TRBJ1-6; weak D call: TRBD1 (6 bases). V shed 1 base and J shed 8 bases, with 18 bases lying between them. The CDR3 length is 17 residues. Per germline, CDR1 SGHAT and CDR2 FQNNGV.

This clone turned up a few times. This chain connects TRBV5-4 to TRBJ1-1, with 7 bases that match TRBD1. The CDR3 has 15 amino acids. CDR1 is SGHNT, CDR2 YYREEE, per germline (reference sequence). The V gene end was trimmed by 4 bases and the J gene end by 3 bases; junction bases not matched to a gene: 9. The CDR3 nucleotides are TGTGCCAGCAGCCACCCAGGGCAGGGGGACACTGAAGCTTTCTTT. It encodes CASSHPGQGDTEAFF.

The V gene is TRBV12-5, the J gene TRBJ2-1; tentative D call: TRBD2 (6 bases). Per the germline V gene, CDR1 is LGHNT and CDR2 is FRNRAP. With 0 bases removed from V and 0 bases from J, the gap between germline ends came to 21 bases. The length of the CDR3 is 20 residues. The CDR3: CASGLVPGGLAQFSYNEQFF. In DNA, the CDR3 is TGTGCTAGTGGTTTGGTACCTGGGGGACTGGCCCAATTCTCCTACAATGAGCAGTTCTTC.

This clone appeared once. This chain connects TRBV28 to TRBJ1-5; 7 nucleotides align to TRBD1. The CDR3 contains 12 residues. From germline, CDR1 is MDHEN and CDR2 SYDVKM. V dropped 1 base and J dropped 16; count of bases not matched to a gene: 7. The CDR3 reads CASSLLLGDRHF. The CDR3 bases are TGTGCCAGCAGTTTATTATTGGGGGACAGACATTTT. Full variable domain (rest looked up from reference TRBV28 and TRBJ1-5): DVKVTQSSRYLVKRTGEKVFLECVQDMDHENMFWYRQDPGLGLRLIYFSYDVKMKEKGDIPEGYSVSREKKERFSLILESASTNQTSMYLCASSLLLGDRHFGDGTRLSIL.

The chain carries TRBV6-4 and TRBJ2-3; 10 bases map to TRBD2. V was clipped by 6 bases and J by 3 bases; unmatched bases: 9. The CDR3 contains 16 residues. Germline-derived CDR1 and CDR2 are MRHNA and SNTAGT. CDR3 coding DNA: TGTGCCAGCAGCCCTTTGAGCGGGAGGGAAACAGATACGCAGTATTTT. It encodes CASSPLSGRETDTQYF.

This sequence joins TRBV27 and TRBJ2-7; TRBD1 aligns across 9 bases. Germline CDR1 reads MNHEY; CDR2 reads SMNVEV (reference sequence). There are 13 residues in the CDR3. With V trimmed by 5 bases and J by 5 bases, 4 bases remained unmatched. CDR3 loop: CASSGQGLDEQYF. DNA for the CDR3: TGTGCCAGCAGTGGACAGGGGCTAGACGAGCAGTACTTC.

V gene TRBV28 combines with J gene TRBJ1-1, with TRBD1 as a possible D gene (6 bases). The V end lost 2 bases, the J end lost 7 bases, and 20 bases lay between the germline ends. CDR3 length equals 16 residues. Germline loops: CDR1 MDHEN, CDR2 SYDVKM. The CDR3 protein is CASSLPLWQGSFEAFF. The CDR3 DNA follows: TGTGCCAGCAGTTTACCTCTCTGGCAGGGGAGCTTTGAAGCTTTCTTT.

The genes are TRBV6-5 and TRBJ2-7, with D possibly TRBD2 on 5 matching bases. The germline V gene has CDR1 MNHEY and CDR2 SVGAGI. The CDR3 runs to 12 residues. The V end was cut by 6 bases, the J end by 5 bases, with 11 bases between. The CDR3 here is CASSPRVHEQYF. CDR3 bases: TGTGCCAGCAGCCCGAGGGTCCACGAGCAGTACTTC.

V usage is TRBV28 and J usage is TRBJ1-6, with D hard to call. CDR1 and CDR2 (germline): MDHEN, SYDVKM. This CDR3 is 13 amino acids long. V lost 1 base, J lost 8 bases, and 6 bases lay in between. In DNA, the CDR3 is TGTGCCAGCAGTTTATTTCGCGATTCACCCCTCCACTTT. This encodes CASSLFRDSPLHF.

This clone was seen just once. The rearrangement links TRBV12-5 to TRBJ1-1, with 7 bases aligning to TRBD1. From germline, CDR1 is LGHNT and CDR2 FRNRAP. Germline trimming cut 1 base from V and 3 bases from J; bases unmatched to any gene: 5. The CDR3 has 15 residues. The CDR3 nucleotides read TGTGCTAGTGGTTTGGCGACAGGGCAGGACACTGAAGCTTTCTTT. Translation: CASGLATGQDTEAFF.